The 9 T cell receptor beta chains below were found in one sample sequenced in a study of T cells in narcolepsy. Here immunoSEQ multiplex PCR was the method, and the copy in TCRdb shows in-frame clones only, minus some. The table includes 20,000 to 30,000 clones, roughly 62% detected once. Sequenced sample: memory (CD45RA-) CD4+ T cells from blood. The receptors come from a human donor in good health.

J is TRBJ1-5 and V is TRBV29-1; D is uncertain. CDR1 and CDR2 (germline): SQVTM, ANQGSEA. The CDR3 runs to 12 residues. Trimming stripped 6 bases from V and 6 bases from J, with 12 bases between. CDR3 region: CSVGSWGQPQHF. CDR3 DNA: TGCAGCGTGGGAAGCTGGGGTCAGCCCCAGCATTTT.

V usage is TRBV5-1 and J usage is TRBJ2-5; perhaps TRBD2 as D (6 bases). CDR1 and CDR2 from the germline V gene are SGHRS and YFSETQ. There are 15 residues in the CDR3. Trimming left V 4 bases short and J 2 bases short, with 15 bases between. The CDR3 nucleotides read TGCGCCAGCAGCCAAATGACTAGTCCTCAAGAGACCCAGTACTTC. Protein: CASSQMTSPQETQYF. The whole variable domain, remainder taken from reference TRBV5-1 and TRBJ2-5, is KAGVTQTPRYLIKTRGQQVTLSCSPISGHRSVSWYQQTPGQGLQFLFEYFSETQRNKGNFPGRFSGRQFSNSRSEMNVSTLELGDSALYLCASSQMTSPQETQYFGPGTRLLVL.

V is TRBV7-9 and J is TRBJ2-1; D perhaps matches TRBD2 (5 bases). Germline-derived CDR1 and CDR2 are SEHNR and FQNEAQ (reference sequence). CDR3 length: 14 amino acids. Between the trimmed V and J ends, which lost 3 bases and 4 bases, there was a span of 10 bases. The CDR3 DNA reads TGTGCCAGCAGCTTCGGAGGCGTTTACAATGAGCAGTTCTTC. Encoded protein: CASSFGGVYNEQFF.

This clone was detected only a few times. The genes are TRBV19 and TRBJ2-1, with D possibly matching TRBD1 (5 bases). There are 12 residues in the CDR3. The germline V and J ends were trimmed by 5 bases and 8 bases, with 10 bases remaining between them. Germline CDR1 is LNHDA and CDR2 is SQIVND (reference sequence). Here the CDR3 reads CASSPQGYEQFF. DNA of the CDR3: TGTGCCAGTAGTCCTCAGGGCTATGAGCAGTTCTTC.

This clone was counted a few times. The CDR3 nucleotides read TGCGCCAGCAGACGACGGGGTGGCACCGGGGAGCTGTTTTTT. Its translation: CASRRRGGTGELFF. The rearrangement links TRBV5-1 to TRBJ2-2; D perhaps matches TRBD2 (5 bases). Trimming removed 5 bases from V and 4 bases from J, with 12 bases in between. CDR1 is SGHRS, CDR2 YFSETQ, per germline. The CDR3 has 14 residues.

The rearrangement joins TRBV11-3 to TRBJ2-3; D perhaps matches TRBD2 (6 bases). Trimming left V 1 base short and J 2 bases short, with 7 bases between. The CDR3 runs to 14 residues. CDR1 is SGHNT, CDR2 YENEEA, per germline. DNA of the CDR3: TGTGCCAGCAGCTTAGCGGGGGTCACAGATACGCAGTATTTT. Translating it yields CASSLAGVTDTQYF.

The CDR3 DNA reads as TGCAGCGTGGGGTTCACAGATACGCAGTATTTT. Protein: CSVGFTDTQYF. V gene TRBV29-1 combines with J gene TRBJ2-3; no clear D. The V gene lost 6 bases and the J gene lost 2 bases, with 6 bases spanning the gap. Germline CDR1 is SQVTM and CDR2 is ANQGSEA. The CDR3 is made up of 11 amino acids.

This chain connects TRBV27 to TRBJ1-2; TRBD1 matches at 9 bases. The trim removed 6 bases at V and 0 bases at J, leaving 5 bases unmatched. Looked up from germline, CDR1 is MNHEY and CDR2 is SMNVEV (reference sequence). The length of the CDR3 is 15 residues. DNA for the CDR3: TGTGCCAGCAGCGGGACAGGGCAAGCTAACTATGGCTACACCTTC. It yields the protein CASSGTGQANYGYTF.

The chain employs TRBV30 and TRBJ2-1, with D perhaps matching TRBD1 or TRBD2 (7 bases each). CDR3 length equals 15 residues. Germline lookup yields CDR1 GTSNPN and CDR2 SVGIG (reference sequence). Trimming pared 1 base from V and 9 bases from J, leaving 19 bases between. The DNA for the CDR3 is TGTGCCTGGAGTGCAGGCCGCAGGGGGGGTGGTGAGCAGTTCTTC. It yields the protein CAWSAGRRGGGEQFF. Looking up the rest from reference TRBV30 and TRBJ2-1 gives the full variable domain: SQTIHQWPATLVQPVGSPLSLECTVEGTSNPNLYWYRQAAGRGLQLLFYSVGIGQISSEVPQNLSASRPQDRQFILSSKKLLLSDSGFYLCAWSAGRRGGGEQFFGPGTRLTVL.